Many counts were recorded for the clone carrying this T cell receptor (beta chain). Its antigen is as yet unknown. Using its own MiXCR run on the reads, TCRdb lists one record per CDR3 protein. The sample has fewer than 400,000 distinct CDR3 sequences; approximately 18% are singletons. The sample belongs to a study of T cell repertoires in cytomegalovirus infection. Study-wide results and limits: Clonotypes of TCR beta that were HLA-C-restricted and CMV-specific dominated the ex vivo response.

Between the trimmed V and J ends, which lost 1 base and 2 bases, there was a span of 9 bases. This CDR3 has 14 residues. Germline-derived CDR1 and CDR2 are SGHTA and FQGNSA. The chain has TRBV7-2 and TRBJ2-7, with D perhaps TRBD2 (5 bases). This receptor was identified in a human donor in good health (CMV status not recorded). Some clones in this sample may be carry-over from other donors' samples. Input material: PBMCs. This CDR3 is CASSLGGQTYEQYF. CDR3 DNA sequence: TGTGCCAGCAGCTTAGGCGGGCAGACCTACGAGCAGTACTTC. The full variable domain, with the rest looked up from reference TRBV7-2 and TRBJ2-7, is GAGVSQSPSNKVTEKGKDVELRCDPISGHTALYWYRQSLGQGLEFLIYFQGNSAPDKSGLPSDRFSAERTGGSVSTLTIQRTQQEDSAVYLCASSLGGQTYEQYFGPGTRLTVT.